These T cell receptor beta chains were read from a single sample in a study of CD8 T cells in ankylosing spondylitis. TCRdb processed the 5' RACE reads anew with MiXCR; each CDR3 protein has one entry. The sample consists of roughly 100,000 distinct CDR3 sequences, about 8.5% of them appearing once. The sample comprised blood, either unsorted or a sorted T cell fraction (not recorded which). Receptors were obtained from a male donor with ankylosing spondylitis or in good health (not recorded which). CDR3s include the opening cysteine and the closing phenylalanine or tryptophan. A D gene is named only where the DNA matches it firmly. Rows may omit the clone size; those that give it use once, few, many or a size class.

D gene	V gene	J gene	clone size	CDR3 protein	CDR3 DNA
TRBD2	TRBV20-1	TRBJ2-3	many	CSARDQRGITDTQYF	TGCAGTGCTAGAGATCAGCGGGGGATCACAGATACGCAGTATTTT
NA	TRBV5-1	TRBJ2-1	many	CASSLSQHNEQFF	TGCGCCAGCAGCTTGTCCCAGCACAATGAGCAGTTCTTC
TRBD1	TRBV29-1	TRBJ2-1	many	CSVTGTGARSSYNEQFF	TGCAGCGTAACCGGGACAGGGGCCCGAAGCTCCTACAATGAGCAGTTCTTC
NA	TRBV6-2/TRBV6-3	TRBJ1-1	few	CASSYSTANTEAFF	TGTGCCAGCAGTTACTCGACTGCTAACACTGAAGCTTTCTTT
NA	TRBV27	TRBJ2-2	many	CASSRGRTGELFF	TGTGCCAGCAGCCGGGGCCGCACCGGGGAGCTGTTTTTT
NA	TRBV4-2	TRBJ2-1	many	CASSQGGATDEQFF	TGTGCCAGCAGCCAAGGGGGGGCCACGGATGAGCAGTTCTTC
NA	TRBV25-1	TRBJ2-2	many	CASSEGGGELFF	TGTGCCAGCAGTGAAGGAGGTGGGGAGCTGTTTTTT
TRBD1	TRBV5-6	TRBJ2-7	many	CASSLGTGQGLHEQYF	TGTGCCAGCAGCTTGGGGACGGGACAGGGGTTACACGAGCAGTACTTC
NA	TRBV4-3	TRBJ1-1	many	CASSQELGREAFF	TGCGCCAGCAGCCAAGAATTAGGCAGAGAAGCTTTCTTT
NA	TRBV12-3/TRBV12-4	TRBJ1-1	many	CASSLGAMNTEAFF	TGTGCCAGCAGTTTAGGGGCTATGAACACTGAAGCTTTCTTT
NA	TRBV7-3	TRBJ1-4	few	CASSPGATNEKLFF	TGTGCCAGCAGCCCCGGTGCAACTAATGAAAAACTGTTTTTT
TRBD2	TRBV5-1	TRBJ2-1	many	CASSGLAGGDNEQFF	TGCGCCAGCAGTGGACTAGCGGGAGGGGACAATGAGCAGTTCTTC
NA	TRBV27	TRBJ1-2	many	CASSPQAPVGYTF	TGTGCCAGCAGTCCGCAGGCCCCTGTAGGCTACACCTTC
TRBD1	TRBV11-1	TRBJ2-7	many	CASSAGQGYPTFTYEQYF	TGTGCCAGCAGCGCGGGACAGGGTTACCCAACGTTTACCTACGAGCAGTACTTC
NA	TRBV7-3	TRBJ2-2	few	CASSLTRGDTGELFF	TGTGCCAGCAGCTTAACCAGGGGAGACACCGGGGAGCTGTTTTTT
NA	TRBV9	TRBJ1-1	many	CASSSDDTSLNTEAFF	TGTGCCAGCAGCTCAGATGACACTTCACTGAACACTGAAGCTTTCTTT
NA	TRBV29-1	TRBJ2-6	many	CSVADRPVAGANVLTF	TGCAGCGTTGCTGACAGACCCGTCGCTGGGGCCAACGTCCTGACTTTC
TRBD2	TRBV3-1	TRBJ2-1	many	CASSLTRLADYNEQFF	TGTGCCAGCAGCCTAACCCGACTAGCGGACTACAATGAGCAGTTCTTC
TRBD2	TRBV5-1	TRBJ2-7	many	CASSSLGAGGAAYEQYF	TGCGCCAGCAGCTCCCTGGGAGCGGGAGGGGCCGCCTACGAGCAGTACTTC
TRBD2	TRBV5-1	TRBJ2-1	many	CASSPTSGRASYNEQFF	TGCGCCAGCAGCCCAACTAGCGGGAGGGCGAGTTACAATGAGCAGTTCTTC
TRBD1	TRBV29-1	TRBJ2-5	many	CSVATTGAQETQYF	TGCAGCGTTGCTACGACAGGGGCGCAAGAGACCCAGTACTTC
NA	TRBV5-1	TRBJ2-5	many	CASSLGGGIEETQYF	TGCGCCAGCAGCTTGGGAGGAGGGATTGAGGAGACCCAGTACTTC
NA	TRBV3-1	TRBJ2-2	many	CASSQSPGNTGELFF	TGTGCCAGCAGCCAGTCCCCGGGGAACACCGGGGAGCTGTTTTTT
TRBD1	TRBV29-1	TRBJ2-7	many	CSVDWTGGNEQYF	TGCAGCGTTGACTGGACAGGGGGCAACGAGCAGTACTTC
NA	TRBV29-1	TRBJ1-1	NA	CSVDGGWGMNTEAFF	TGCAGCGTTGATGGCGGGTGGGGGATGAACACTGAAGCTTTCTTT
NA	TRBV7-2	TRBJ1-1	many	CASSPRVQGRGTEAFF	TGTGCCAGCAGCCCAAGGGTACAGGGTAGGGGCACTGAAGCTTTCTTT